This T cell receptor (beta chain) stems from a study of radiotherapy plus CTLA-4 blockade in lung cancer. There are 14 residues in the CDR3. Germline values: CDR1 SGHAT, CDR2 FQNNGV. Trimming removed 5 bases from V and 4 bases from J, with 12 bases in between. Sequencing used immunoSEQ multiplex PCR; TCRdb keeps in-frame clones, though not all of them. This table holds tens of thousands of clones, around 68% found once. The input for sequencing was peripheral blood, taken from a patient treated with radiotherapy plus ipilimumab. The receptor was isolated from a human donor with non-small cell lung cancer whose response to radiotherapy plus ipilimumab could not be evaluated. J is TRBJ1-5 and V is TRBV11-2, with a weak D call TRBD1 (6 bases). This CDR3 is CASSGEGGNQPQHF. The DNA for the CDR3 is TGTGCCAGCAGCGGCGAAGGGGGAAATCAGCCCCAGCATTTT.